The present TCR beta chain was sequenced within a study of shared clonotypes between healthy human individuals (dated by TCRdb to the early 2020s). Concerning the study at large: The cohort comprised two women and three men aged 18 to 49 years. To increase sequencing depth and limit assay-specific biases, TCR repertoire library preparation and sequencing were carried out by different laboratories using diverse techniques. Per donor, leukapheresis produced somewhere between about 0.94 and 8.9 billion PBMCs. For each donor, CD4 naive and CD4 memory were each given three plates, CD8 naive was given two plates, and CD8 memory was given one plate. To estimate repertoire size and how much clonotype sharing occurs between individuals, the study deeply sequenced the blood TCR repertoires of about five healthy adults.

The CDR1 and CDR2 encoded by the germline V gene are SNHLY and FYNNEI. The CDR3 starts with the cysteine, ends with the phenylalanine, and has 15 residues. Only CDR3 DNA remains: 45 bases, in frame from the first base. Trimmed from V: 3 bases; trimmed from J: 10 bases; junction bases lacking a gene match: 10. This clone is considered medium-sized (0.01 to 0.1%). Its antigen is not yet known. No much larger clone exists at a distance of one base, and base qualities are not known. TCR CDR3 regions were amplified from genomic DNA by multiplex PCR using the deep immunoSEQ assay. Extracted genomic DNA from each cell subset was distributed evenly across all wells of several immunoSEQ 96-well plates, and each plate was treated as a replicate. For sorted subsets, each replicate PCR was loaded with approximately 200 ng genomic DNA, equivalent to approximately 27,000 T cell genomes. Purified libraries were measured with a Qubit 3.0 fluorometer, size-checked on a Bioanalyzer 2100, and measured again with the KAPA Library Quantification kit. Every immunoSEQ 96-well plate was sequenced on a dedicated single-read 150-cycle Illumina NextSeq 550 flow cell. Per the source publication's procedure: Because the immunoSEQ output held only junctional sequences and lacked quality scores, the filtering could not match the filtering applied to full-length reads. Sequences were annotated with PyIR, a Python wrapper for IgBLAST v1.9, using IMGT germline references to assign V/J genes and CDR3. Any read was removed if the V/J assignment was weak (E-value above 1e-6), the CDR3 was missing, or the read contained stop codons, out-of-frame junctions, or ambiguous translated residues. V3J clonotypes were defined by identical inferred V gene, J gene, and CDR3 amino acid sequence. Percentage overlap between repertoires was computed as shared unique clonotypes divided by the size of the smaller repertoire. RTK rarefaction, the Chao1 estimator, and Recon v2.1 estimates of unobserved clonotypes were used to assess repertoire richness. OLGA was used to compute generation probabilities for all TCRbeta clonotypes that the gDNA method yielded from several donors. The clones in this table, taken by TCRdb from immuneACCESS, are in-frame only. Not every clone is retained; where verified, under half of the shortfall comes from an unresolved V gene, and the cause of the rest is unknown. From that table come the V and J calls and clone size; the DNA was used to work out D and trimming. In all, the sample holds about 1 million clones, and about 70% of those were seen once. 1.5% of the sample belongs to the ten largest clones.

Overall study results and their limits: Estimated clonotype richness was generally larger for naive than for memory subsets. Higher generation probabilities were observed for clonotypes shared by all four sorted-subset donors than for non-shared clonotypes. Pairwise subsampling led to the expectation that sequencing depth would affect the degree of clonotype sharing among donors. The small number of donors limited the genetic and exposure-history diversity represented. When four donors were compared, the shared fraction of clonotypes was about 5% for naive CD4, roughly 3.3% for naive CD8, 2% to 2.5% for memory CD4, and 0.35% to 0.5% for memory CD8. Only blood was sampled, and tissue TCR repertoires likely differ from those in blood. Rarefaction of sorted-subset datasets indicated incomplete sequencing despite the large sequencing depth.

Healthy HIV-negative adults with no recently reported acute infections or vaccinations were included as donors. Every donor was a Caucasian adult living in Nashville, Tennessee, USA. CD4+ T cells were enriched by magnetic negative selection; naive cells were then positively selected on CD45RA, and the negative fraction formed the memory subset. Blood was obtained by leukapheresis, after which PBMCs were separated by Ficoll-Histopaque density gradient centrifugation and cryopreserved in liquid nitrogen vapor phase. Analytical flow cytometry was used to check the purity and quantity of each magnetically sorted T cell population. Genomic DNA was isolated from each sorted fraction and quantified by UV absorbance on a Nanodrop 2000c.

Material for sequencing was memory CD4+ T cells sorted from blood. Interpreted using the paper, the cell subset or site label stands for: CD45RA-negative fraction. This sequence was found in a man aged 18 to 35 in good health. This chain is built from TRBV2 and TRBJ2-1, with 9 bases matching TRBD2. The CDR3: CASSESAGGNSEQFF. The sequence in DNA is TGTGCCAGCAGTGAGTCGGCGGGGGGGAATAGCGAGCAGTTCTTC. When the CDR3 is completed using the reference TRBV2 and TRBJ2-1 genes on either side, the full variable domain is EPEVTQTPSHQVTQMGQEVILRCVPISNHLYFYWYRQILGQKVEFLVSFYNNEISEKSEIFDDQFSVERPDGSNFTLKIRSTKLEDSAMYFCASSESAGGNSEQFFGPGTRLTVL.